This T cell receptor beta chain was sequenced in a study of shared clonotypes between healthy human individuals. General study results and limits: Some naive CD4 clonotypes, 4% to 6%, turned up in common across a few donors. Relative to clonotypes present in all four donors, those not shared had lower generation probabilities.

Details on this clone: Its antigen is as yet unknown.

Measured with immunoSEQ multiplex PCR; TCRdb has only the in-frame clones, and not every one. The data show some 650,000 clones, roughly 97% seen once. CDR3 size: 13 residues. Trimming took 2 bases from V and 7 from J, leaving 12 bases between them. Germline-derived CDR1 and CDR2 are SGHRS and YFSETQ. The sample comprised naive CD4+ T cells sorted from blood. The sample's subset: CD45RA+ positively selected. The sequence was obtained from a woman in her twenties or thirties in good health. The chain has TRBV5-1 and TRBJ1-2; D might be TRBD1 (5 bases). The DNA for the CDR3 is TGCGCCAGCAGCTTTGGGACGCGGGGTGGCTACACCTTC. It codes for CASSFGTRGGYTF.